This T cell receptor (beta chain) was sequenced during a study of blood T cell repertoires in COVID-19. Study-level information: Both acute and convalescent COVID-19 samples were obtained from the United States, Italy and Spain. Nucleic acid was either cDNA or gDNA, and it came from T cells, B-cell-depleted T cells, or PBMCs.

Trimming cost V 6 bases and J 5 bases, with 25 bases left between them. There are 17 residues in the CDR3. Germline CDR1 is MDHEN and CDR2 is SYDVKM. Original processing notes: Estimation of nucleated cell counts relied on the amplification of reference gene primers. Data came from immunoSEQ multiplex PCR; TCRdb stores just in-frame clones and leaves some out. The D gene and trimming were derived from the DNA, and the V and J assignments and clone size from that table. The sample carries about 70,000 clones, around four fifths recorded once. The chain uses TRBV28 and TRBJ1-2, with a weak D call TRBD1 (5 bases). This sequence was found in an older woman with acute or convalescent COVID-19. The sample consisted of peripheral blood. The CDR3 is CASSSPRHRQKGYGYTF. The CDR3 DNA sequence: TGTGCCAGCAGCTCACCTCGACATAGACAGAAAGGGTATGGCTACACCTTC.